This T cell receptor beta chain was obtained from a study of shared clonotypes between healthy human individuals. Data came from immunoSEQ multiplex PCR; TCRdb stores just in-frame clones and leaves some out. The sample consists of roughly 500,000 clones, about 72% of them appearing once. Germline CDR1 is SNHLY and CDR2 is FYNNEI. J lost 7 bases, V lost 5 bases, and 13 bases had no gene match. The CDR3 totals 16 residues. This sequence was found in a middle-aged woman in good health. Some clones in this sample may be carry-over from other donors' samples. Sequenced: PBMCs. The rearrangement joins TRBV2 to TRBJ1-2; 10 nucleotides align to TRBD1. CDR3 sequence: CASSRELPGQGPGYTF. DNA for the CDR3: TGTGCCAGCAGTCGGGAACTCCCGGGACAGGGGCCTGGCTACACCTTC.